This T cell receptor (beta chain) originates from a study of a mutant IDH1 vaccine in newly diagnosed glioma. Study as a whole: Vaccination began 4-6 weeks post radiotherapy alone, or with temozolomide cycles.

With regard to this clone: Its target is unknown.

The CDR3 spans 15 residues. CDR1 is GTSNPN, CDR2 SVGIG, per germline (reference sequence). With V trimmed by 3 bases and J by 4 bases, 4 bases remained unmatched. Study observations and caveats: Induction of immune responses by the vaccine occurred in about 93% of patients. Pseudoprogression appeared unlinked to shifts in leading peripheral T cell clonotypes.

TCRdb's table, derived via immunoSEQ multiplex PCR, lists solely in-frame clones and lacks some. The top ten hold less than 6.5% of the sample, which has some 56,000 clones, roughly 76% seen once. Time point here: week 47, end of study. Doses consisted of 300 ug of mutant IDH1 20-mer peptide each, paired with topical imiquimod. The donors' diagnosis was new WHO grade 3 or 4 astrocytoma that was IDH1-mutant and ATRX-lost. Specimen: PBMCs, collected from a glioma patient whose treatment included an IDH1 peptide vaccine. The source of this sequence is a man aged 50 or older with glioma. V and J are TRBV30 and TRBJ2-2; 11 bases are shared with TRBD1. The CDR3 region is CAWRAGTGGTGELFF. Here the CDR3 DNA reads TGTGCCTGGAGGGCCGGGACAGGGGGCACCGGGGAGCTGTTTTTT.